The rows below give T cell receptor beta chains drawn from one sample of a study of T cells in Graves' hyperthyroidism and ophthalmopathy. TCRdb recomputed calls from the multiplex PCR reads with MiXCR, one row per CDR3 protein. The sample has about 180,000 distinct CDR3 sequences, 17% seen once. The sample comprised blood. The receptors were gathered from a woman aged 45-60 years with Graves' hyperthyroidism. The CDR3 runs from the conserved cysteine through the conserved F or W. A D gene is named only where the DNA matches it firmly. Only some rows state a clone size, as once, few, many or a class for expanded clones.

V	D	size	length	J	DNA	CDR3
TRBV2	.	many	13	TRBJ1-5	TGTGCCAGCAGTGAATGGGGCAATCAGCCCCAGCATTTT	CASSEWGNQPQHF
TRBV11-2	TRBD1	.	14	TRBJ1-2	TGTGCCAGCAGCTTACAAAGACAGGGCCATGGCTACACCTTC	CASSLQRQGHGYTF
TRBV20-1	.	.	12	TRBJ2-1	TGCAGTGCTAGCCGGGAGCACAATGAGCAGTTCTTC	CSASREHNEQFF
TRBV2	TRBD2	many	15	TRBJ2-7	TGTGCCAGCAGCTCTAGCGGGGCTGACTCCTACGAGCAGTACTTC	CASSSSGADSYEQYF
TRBV2	.	many	16	TRBJ1-6	TGTGCCAGCAGTAAGGGACGACGGTTCGGTAATTCACCCCTCCACTTT	CASSKGRRFGNSPLHF
TRBV12-3/TRBV12-4	TRBD1	.	15	TRBJ1-5	TGTGCCAGCAGTTTAGAGGGGGCAGGGAAGGAGCCCCAGCATTTT	CASSLEGAGKEPQHF
TRBV4-1	TRBD1	many	16	TRBJ2-5	TGCGCCAGCAGCCATGGAGGGACAGGATCCCAAGAGACCCAGTACTTC	CASSHGGTGSQETQYF
TRBV20-1	.	.	12	TRBJ1-5	TGCAGTACCGGGGCCATCAATCAGCCCCAGCATTTT	CSTGAINQPQHF
TRBV2	.	many	13	TRBJ1-1	TGTGCCAGCAGCCCGGGACACAACGCTGAAGCTTTCTTT	CASSPGHNAEAFF
TRBV2	TRBD2	many	15	TRBJ2-1	TGTGCCAGCAGACCAACTAGCGGGGGAAGGAATGAGCAGTTCTTC	CASRPTSGGRNEQFF
TRBV3-1	.	.	16	TRBJ1-2	TGTGCCAGCAGCCAGGCCCCCGGACAGACACCTTATGGCTACACCTTC	CASSQAPGQTPYGYTF
TRBV5-1	.	many	17	TRBJ2-2	TGCGCCAGCAGCGGAACCCGGGTCAGCGGCGGCTCCGGGGAGCTGTTTTTT	CASSGTRVSGGSGELFF
TRBV28	.	.	11	TRBJ2-4	TGTGCCAGCATCAACTATGGCATTCAGTACTTC	CASINYGIQYF
TRBV30	TRBD2	.	13	TRBJ2-7	TGTGCCTGGAGTGGACTAGCAGTCCACGAGCAGTACTTC	CAWSGLAVHEQYF
TRBV5-8	.	.	14	TRBJ2-2	TGTGCCAGCAGCTTGGGGTCCCGGGACGGGGAGCTGTTTTTT	CASSLGSRDGELFF
TRBV6-2/TRBV6-3	TRBD2	many	16	TRBJ2-3	TGTGCCAGCAGTTTCCCGACTAGCGGGGGGACAGATACGCAGTATTTT	CASSFPTSGGTDTQYF
TRBV7-2	.	many	15	TRBJ2-7	TGTGCCAGCAGCTTGGGGCAGTCGTCGTCCTACGAGCAGTACTTC	CASSLGQSSSYEQYF
TRBV6-4	TRBD1	few	13	TRBJ1-3	TGTGCCAGCAGCGAGGGACAGGGAAACACCATATATTTT	CASSEGQGNTIYF
TRBV5-1	.	many	14	TRBJ1-1	TGCGCCAGCAGCCCTATAACAGGACACACTGAAGCTTTCTTT	CASSPITGHTEAFF
TRBV2	.	.	13	TRBJ1-2	TGTGCCAGCAGTGCCGAGGGCCCGGGCGGCTACACCTTC	CASSAEGPGGYTF
TRBV28	TRBD2	many	17	TRBJ2-3	TGTGCCAGCAGTTTAGGGATGACTAGCGGGGGCACAGATACGCAGTATTTT	CASSLGMTSGGTDTQYF
TRBV27	TRBD1	many	16	TRBJ2-3	TGTGCCAGCAGTTTCTATGCAGGGGGCAGGGCAGGTACGCAGTATTTT	CASSFYAGGRAGTQYF
TRBV28	TRBD1	.	15	TRBJ1-5	TGTGCCAGCAGTTTAGGGGACAGGGATAATCAGCCCCAGCATTTT	CASSLGDRDNQPQHF
TRBV7-2	.	many	17	TRBJ1-4	TGTGCCAGCAGCATAACTGATATCGGGAGGGGTGGTGAAAAACTGTTTTTT	CASSITDIGRGGEKLFF
TRBV12-3/TRBV12-4	TRBD1	many	14	TRBJ2-3	TGTGCCAGCAGTCCCGGACAGGCCCCTAATACGCAGTATTTT	CASSPGQAPNTQYF
TRBV5-1	TRBD1	many	16	TRBJ2-2	TGCGCCAGCAGCTTCACCGGGGACAGGGACACCGGGGAGCTGTTTTTT	CASSFTGDRDTGELFF
TRBV6-1	.	many	16	TRBJ1-1	TGTGCCAGCAGGAGGGGACTCACAGGGCAGGGGACTGAAGCTTTCTTT	CASRRGLTGQGTEAFF
TRBV20-1	.	.	18	TRBJ1-5	TGCAGTGCTAGTAGTGGGGGGGGGGCGGGGGGGGGGGGTCAGCCCCAGCATTTT	CSASSGGGAGGGGQPQHF
TRBV6-2/TRBV6-3	TRBD1	many	15	TRBJ1-5	TGTGCCAGCAGTTACTCGACAGGGGGGCGTCAGCCCCAGCATTTT	CASSYSTGGRQPQHF
TRBV19	TRBD1	many	15	TRBJ2-1	TGTGCCAGTAGTCCCGGACAGGTTCCCTACAATGAGCAGTTCTTC	CASSPGQVPYNEQFF
TRBV30	.	.	15	TRBJ1-4	TGTGCCTCCCAGGAGGGGAGTGTGGCTAATGAAAAACTGTTTTTT	CASQEGSVANEKLFF
TRBV11-2	TRBD1	many	12	TRBJ1-2	TGTGCCAGCAGCTCGACAGGGGAGGGCTACACCTTC	CASSSTGEGYTF
TRBV2	.	many	14	TRBJ1-1	TGTGCCAGCACCTCGAGATTCGGTGGCACTGAAGCTTTCTTT	CASTSRFGGTEAFF
TRBV28	.	.	14	TRBJ2-3	TGTGCCAGCAGTTTGGGGGTTGCCACAGATACGCAGTATTTT	CASSLGVATDTQYF
TRBV29-1	TRBD2	many	15	TRBJ2-5	TGCAGCGTTGGGCTACTAGCGGGGGGTCCAGCGACCCAGTACTTC	CSVGLLAGGPATQYF
TRBV2	TRBD1	few	12	TRBJ1-2	TGTGCCACCGGACAGGGGATCTCTGGCTACACCTTC	CATGQGISGYTF
TRBV12-3/TRBV12-4	.	many	14	TRBJ2-1	TGTGCCAGCAGTTCAACCGGGAAAAGGAATGAGCAGTTCTTC	CASSSTGKRNEQFF
TRBV6-1	.	many	15	TRBJ2-7	TGTGCCATCATCTACGGTGATGGGAGCTCCTACGAGCAGTACTTC	CAIIYGDGSSYEQYF
TRBV9	.	many	13	TRBJ1-1	TGTGCCAGCAGCGTAGCGGAGGGCACTGAAGCTTTCTTT	CASSVAEGTEAFF